Listed below are T cell receptor beta chains from one sample, sequenced in a study of Ad26.COV2.S vaccination and SARS-CoV-2 variants. Clones were sequenced by immunoSEQ multiplex PCR, and TCRdb holds only the in-frame ones, with some missing. The data hold 400,000 to 450,000 clones, with 80% to 95% observed a single time. The input for sequencing was peripheral blood, taken in a trial of Ad26.COV2.S vaccine versus placebo. These receptors all come from a person aged 18-65 years who received the Ad26.COV2.S COVID-19 vaccine or a placebo. Both conserved end residues are part of each CDR3. A D gene is named only where the DNA matches it firmly. Clone size is not always given. Where it is, it says once, few, many or a class for expanded clones.

clone size	V gene	J gene	D gene	CDR3 protein	CDR3 DNA
-	TRBV4-3	TRBJ1-4	-	CASSRDEWNEKLFF	TGCGCCAGCAGCCGCGACGAGTGGAACGAAAAACTGTTTTTT
-	TRBV12-5	TRBJ1-2	-	CASGLVPPGGYTF	TGTGCTAGTGGTTTGGTACCTCCCGGTGGCTACACCTTC
-	TRBV28	TRBJ1-1	-	CASTIIGEAFF	TGTGCCAGCACCATAATAGGTGAAGCTTTCTTT
once	TRBV4-2	TRBJ2-1	TRBD2	CASRRGGFHNEQFF	TGTGCCAGCAGGCGGGGGGGGTTCCACAATGAGCAGTTCTTC
-	TRBV1	TRBJ2-7	-	CTSSQELKPGQEYISDGQYF	TGCACCAGCAGCCAAGAACTCAAGCCGGGACAGGAGTACATTAGCGACGGGCAGTACTTC
-	TRBV29-1	TRBJ2-3	-	CSVAHSQSTDTQYF	TGCAGCGTTGCTCACTCCCAGAGCACAGATACGCAGTATTTT
-	TRBV5-4	TRBJ2-1	TRBD2	CASSPGTNPINEQFF	TGTGCCAGCAGCCCCGGGACTAATCCAATCAATGAGCAGTTCTTC
-	TRBV6-5	TRBJ1-2	-	CASSNRPQFNYGYTF	TGTGCCAGCAGCAACAGGCCCCAATTCAACTATGGCTACACCTTC
-	TRBV7-9	TRBJ1-6	TRBD1	CASSTRDRASYNSPLHF	TGTGCCAGCAGCACCCGGGACAGGGCATCCTATAATTCACCCCTCCACTTT
few	TRBV3-1/TRBV3-2	TRBJ2-2	-	CASSQAGNTGELFF	TGTGCCAGCAGCCAAGCAGGGAACACCGGGGAGCTGTTTTTT
-	TRBV9	TRBJ1-2	-	CASSVGAGDYGYTF	TGTGCCAGCAGCGTAGGGGCAGGCGACTATGGCTACACCTTC
-	TRBV2	TRBJ2-1	TRBD2	CASSEAQLAGGNEQFF	TGTGCCAGCAGTGAAGCACAACTAGCGGGCGGGAATGAGCAGTTCTTC
-	TRBV4-3	TRBJ1-3	-	CASSRQSSGNTIYF	TGCGCCAGCAGCCGCCAGAGCTCTGGAAACACCATATATTTT
-	TRBV11-2	TRBJ2-5	-	CASSLAFRDITEETQYF	TGTGCCAGCAGCTTAGCTTTTAGGGACATCACCGAGGAGACCCAGTACTTC
-	TRBV5-1	TRBJ2-3	-	CASSLAGRAGTDTQYF	TGCGCCAGCAGCTTGGCTGGCAGGGCAGGCACAGATACGCAGTATTTT
-	TRBV29-1	TRBJ2-1	-	CSAEGGDSYNEQFF	TGCAGCGCCGAGGGGGGGGATAGCTACAATGAGCAGTTCTTC
-	TRBV6-6	TRBJ1-1	-	CASSPGQLFTEAFF	TGTGCCAGCAGTCCGGGACAATTATTCACTGAAGCTTTCTTT
-	TRBV27	TRBJ1-5	-	CASSRARNQPQHF	TGTGCCAGCAGTCGGGCCAGAAATCAGCCCCAGCATTTT
-	TRBV7-6	TRBJ2-7	TRBD1	CASNQGDRYEQYF	TGTGCCAGCAATCAGGGGGATCGGTACGAGCAGTACTTC
-	TRBV28	TRBJ2-1	TRBD2	CASSSPTGRSAGTRYFPYEQFF	TGTGCCAGCAGTTCCCCGACCGGCAGGAGCGCCGGGACTAGATATTTCCCCTATGAGCAGTTCTTC
once	TRBV6-6	TRBJ1-6	-	CASSYSGSSPLHF	TGTGCCAGCAGTTACTCCGGGAGTTCACCCCTCCACTTT
-	TRBV6-2/TRBV6-3	TRBJ2-7	-	CASSYPGVGPAYEQYF	TGTGCCAGCAGTTACCCCGGTGTTGGCCCGGCCTACGAGCAGTACTTC
-	TRBV5-4	TRBJ2-1	TRBD2	CASSPLGGRLDEQFF	TGTGCCAGCAGTCCGCTGGGAGGGAGACTCGATGAGCAGTTCTTC
-	TRBV28	TRBJ2-1	-	CASSPRYNEQFF	TGTGCCAGCAGTCCTCGATACAATGAGCAGTTCTTC
once	TRBV10-3	TRBJ2-3	TRBD2	CAISAGAADTQYF	TGTGCCATTTCAGCGGGAGCAGCAGATACGCAGTATTTT
-	TRBV11-3	TRBJ1-3	-	CASSSTGNTIYF	TGTGCCAGCAGCTCCACTGGAAACACCATATATTTT
-	TRBV29-1	TRBJ2-2	TRBD2	CSVGLAGAETGELFF	TGCAGCGTTGGACTAGCGGGAGCCGAGACCGGGGAGCTGTTTTTT
-	TRBV9	TRBJ1-1	TRBD1	CASSVGGTGNTEAFF	TGTGCCAGCAGCGTAGGGGGGACAGGGAACACTGAAGCTTTCTTT